The rows below give T cell receptor beta chains drawn from one sample of a study of T-cell memory formation after mild COVID-19. TCRdb re-derived calls from the 5' RACE reads in MiXCR, one entry per CDR3 protein. In the table there are approximately 230,000 distinct CDR3 sequences, around 15% of which are singletons. Sequenced sample: PBMCs or a T cell subset sorted from them (not recorded which). The source is a man in his late teens or twenties who had mild COVID-19 (a few samples of this study predate the infection). Cell type and time point are not known. Each CDR3 is given with its conserved first and last residue. The order of the fields is CDR3 protein, CDR3 DNA, clone size, CDR3 length, D gene, J gene, V gene. D genes are given only for firm matches. Clone size is stated in some rows and not others, as once, few, many or a class when expanded.

cdr3_aa: CASIAGGRSNQPQHF
cdr3_nt: TGTGCCAGCATAGCAGGGGGAAGGAGCAATCAGCCCCAGCATTTT
clone_size: few
cdr3_length: 15
d_call: TRBD1
j_call: TRBJ1-5
v_call: TRBV6-1

cdr3_aa: CASSLYAGQQNSPLHF
cdr3_nt: TGCGCCAGCAGCTTGTATGCAGGCCAACAGAATTCACCCCTCCACTTT
clone_size: NA
cdr3_length: 16
d_call: NA
j_call: TRBJ1-6
v_call: TRBV5-1

cdr3_aa: CASSRRGGIEQFF
cdr3_nt: TGTGCCAGCAGCCGTAGGGGGGGAATTGAGCAGTTCTTC
clone_size: NA
cdr3_length: 13
d_call: NA
j_call: TRBJ2-1
v_call: TRBV14

cdr3_aa: CASSLQPTNTEAFF
cdr3_nt: TGCGCCAGCAGCTTACAACCCACGAACACTGAAGCTTTCTTT
clone_size: NA
cdr3_length: 14
d_call: NA
j_call: TRBJ1-1
v_call: TRBV5-1

cdr3_aa: CSVSDRFAKNIQYF
cdr3_nt: TGCAGCGTTTCCGACAGGTTCGCCAAAAACATTCAGTACTTC
clone_size: NA
cdr3_length: 14
d_call: NA
j_call: TRBJ2-4
v_call: TRBV29-1

cdr3_aa: CASSLTGGSNTGELFF
cdr3_nt: TGTGCCAGCAGCCTAACAGGGGGATCGAACACCGGGGAGCTGTTTTTT
clone_size: few
cdr3_length: 16
d_call: TRBD1
j_call: TRBJ2-2
v_call: TRBV5-6

cdr3_aa: CSATDGANYGYTF
cdr3_nt: TGCAGTGCTACGGATGGAGCTAACTATGGCTACACCTTC
clone_size: few
cdr3_length: 13
d_call: NA
j_call: TRBJ1-2
v_call: TRBV20-1

cdr3_aa: CASSPRVTGELFF
cdr3_nt: TGTGCCAGCAGCCCCAGGGTCACCGGGGAGCTGTTTTTT
clone_size: few
cdr3_length: 13
d_call: NA
j_call: TRBJ2-2
v_call: TRBV3-1

cdr3_aa: CASSRRDSAGGELFF
cdr3_nt: TGTGCCAGCAGCCGACGGGATTCAGCCGGCGGGGAGCTGTTTTTT
clone_size: once
cdr3_length: 15
d_call: NA
j_call: TRBJ2-2
v_call: TRBV7-3

cdr3_aa: CASSLGRGPGANVLTF
cdr3_nt: TGTGCCAGCAGCTTAGGCCGGGGGCCTGGGGCCAACGTCCTGACTTTC
clone_size: few
cdr3_length: 16
d_call: NA
j_call: TRBJ2-6
v_call: TRBV7-9

cdr3_aa: CASSLARSYRAGNTIYF
cdr3_nt: TGTGCCAGCAGCTTAGCCCGTTCTTACAGGGCTGGAAACACCATATATTTT
clone_size: few
cdr3_length: 17
d_call: NA
j_call: TRBJ1-3
v_call: TRBV7-8

cdr3_aa: CASSHPTVTGELFF
cdr3_nt: TGTGCCAGCAGCCACCCGACAGTCACCGGGGAGCTGTTTTTT
clone_size: few
cdr3_length: 14
d_call: NA
j_call: TRBJ2-2
v_call: TRBV14

cdr3_aa: CASSLGAASTDTQYF
cdr3_nt: TGCGCCAGCAGCTTAGGAGCCGCTAGCACAGATACGCAGTATTTT
clone_size: few
cdr3_length: 15
d_call: NA
j_call: TRBJ2-3
v_call: TRBV5-1

cdr3_aa: CASSLVNSPLHF
cdr3_nt: TGTGCCAGCAGCTTAGTTAATTCACCCCTCCACTTT
clone_size: many
cdr3_length: 12
d_call: NA
j_call: TRBJ1-6
v_call: TRBV7-9

cdr3_aa: CASSQEVTGETQYF
cdr3_nt: TGTGCCAGCAGCCAAGAGGTGACGGGCGAGACCCAGTACTTC
clone_size: NA
cdr3_length: 14
d_call: NA
j_call: TRBJ2-5
v_call: TRBV4-2

cdr3_aa: CASSLGSADTQYF
cdr3_nt: TGTGCTAGCAGCCTGGGAAGCGCAGATACGCAGTATTTT
clone_size: many
cdr3_length: 13
d_call: NA
j_call: TRBJ2-3
v_call: TRBV7-7

cdr3_aa: CASSLVGRGPGQPQHF
cdr3_nt: TGTGCCAGCAGCTTAGTGGGCAGGGGGCCGGGTCAGCCCCAGCATTTT
clone_size: few
cdr3_length: 16
d_call: TRBD1
j_call: TRBJ1-5
v_call: TRBV7-2

cdr3_aa: CASSVIKETQYF
cdr3_nt: TGTGCCAGCAGCGTCATTAAAGAGACCCAGTACTTC
clone_size: NA
cdr3_length: 12
d_call: NA
j_call: TRBJ2-5
v_call: TRBV7-6

cdr3_aa: CASSSKDTGVRYF
cdr3_nt: TGTGCCAGCAGCTCGAAGGATACGGGGGTGCGGTATTTT
clone_size: NA
cdr3_length: 13
d_call: NA
j_call: TRBJ2-3
v_call: TRBV9

cdr3_aa: CASRKPGQAANSPLHF
cdr3_nt: TGTGCCAGCAGGAAACCGGGACAGGCTGCTAATTCACCCCTCCACTTT
clone_size: NA
cdr3_length: 16
d_call: TRBD1
j_call: TRBJ1-6
v_call: TRBV11-2

cdr3_aa: CASSQLTATDNEQFF
cdr3_nt: TGCGCCAGCAGTCAGCTTACCGCGACAGACAATGAGCAGTTCTTC
clone_size: NA
cdr3_length: 15
d_call: NA
j_call: TRBJ2-1
v_call: TRBV5-1

cdr3_aa: CASSSGQGKISPLHF
cdr3_nt: TGTGCCAGCAGCTCGGGACAGGGGAAAATCTCACCCCTCCACTTT
clone_size: many
cdr3_length: 15
d_call: TRBD1
j_call: TRBJ1-6
v_call: TRBV7-6

cdr3_aa: CASSSTDSYNEQFF
cdr3_nt: TGCGCCAGCAGCTCTACGGACTCCTACAATGAGCAGTTCTTC
clone_size: few
cdr3_length: 14
d_call: NA
j_call: TRBJ2-1
v_call: TRBV5-1

cdr3_aa: CASSPPQAFGNTIYF
cdr3_nt: TGTGCCAGCAGCCCGCCCCAAGCATTTGGAAACACCATATATTTT
clone_size: NA
cdr3_length: 15
d_call: NA
j_call: TRBJ1-3
v_call: TRBV6-6

cdr3_aa: CASSQETGGWGAYGYTF
cdr3_nt: TGTGCCAGCAGCCAAGAAACAGGAGGATGGGGGGCGTATGGCTACACCTTC
clone_size: NA
cdr3_length: 17
d_call: NA
j_call: TRBJ1-2
v_call: TRBV4-2

cdr3_aa: CASSFAAGVGTDTQYF
cdr3_nt: TGTGCCAGCAGTTTTGCGGCGGGGGTTGGCACAGATACGCAGTATTTT
clone_size: many
cdr3_length: 16
d_call: TRBD2
j_call: TRBJ2-3
v_call: TRBV12-3/TRBV12-4

cdr3_aa: CSAIRDSATYEQYF
cdr3_nt: TGCAGTGCAATAAGGGACAGTGCAACCTACGAGCAGTACTTC
clone_size: few
cdr3_length: 14
d_call: TRBD1
j_call: TRBJ2-7
v_call: TRBV20-1

cdr3_aa: CASSLIPGQETQYF
cdr3_nt: TGCGCCAGCAGCTTGATTCCGGGGCAAGAGACCCAGTACTTC
clone_size: few
cdr3_length: 14
d_call: NA
j_call: TRBJ2-5
v_call: TRBV5-1

cdr3_aa: CASSLAGETYGYTF
cdr3_nt: TGCGCCAGCAGCTTGGCAGGAGAGACTTATGGCTACACCTTC
clone_size: few
cdr3_length: 14
d_call: NA
j_call: TRBJ1-2
v_call: TRBV5-1

cdr3_aa: CASSVRQETQYF
cdr3_nt: TGTGCCAGCAGTGTCAGACAAGAGACCCAGTACTTC
clone_size: few
cdr3_length: 12
d_call: NA
j_call: TRBJ2-5
v_call: TRBV2

cdr3_aa: CASSLMSGGQETQYF
cdr3_nt: TGTGCCAGCAGTTTGATGAGCGGGGGCCAAGAGACCCAGTACTTC
clone_size: many
cdr3_length: 15
d_call: TRBD2
j_call: TRBJ2-5
v_call: TRBV12-3/TRBV12-4

cdr3_aa: CASSLRGDPYNEQFF
cdr3_nt: TGTGCCAGCAGCTTAAGGGGGGACCCCTACAATGAGCAGTTCTTC
clone_size: NA
cdr3_length: 15
d_call: NA
j_call: TRBJ2-1
v_call: TRBV7-2

cdr3_aa: CASSLEQSNSPLHF
cdr3_nt: TGCGCCAGCAGCTTGGAGCAGTCTAATTCACCCCTCCACTTT
clone_size: few
cdr3_length: 14
d_call: NA
j_call: TRBJ1-6
v_call: TRBV5-1

cdr3_aa: CASSPRASRSGQGNMNTEAFF
cdr3_nt: TGTGCCAGCTCACCACGCGCAAGTCGTTCGGGGCAGGGAAATATGAACACTGAAGCTTTCTTT
clone_size: many
cdr3_length: 21
d_call: NA
j_call: TRBJ1-1
v_call: TRBV18

cdr3_aa: CASSPREGDSPLHF
cdr3_nt: TGCGCCAGCAGCCCCAGGGAGGGTGATTCACCCCTCCACTTT
clone_size: few
cdr3_length: 14
d_call: NA
j_call: TRBJ1-6
v_call: TRBV5-1